This T cell receptor (beta chain) was profiled in a study of CD8+CD57+ T cells in acquired aplastic anemia. About the research overall: Sorted CD4+ and CD8+ cells yielded DNA averaging about 3.2 ug. Study results and caveats: Twenty-nine was the count of CD8+ CDR3 sequences that patients shared with controls.

Trimming removed 7 bases at V and 7 bases at J, with 13 bases between. There are 12 residues in the CDR3. Germline CDR1 and CDR2: SQVTM and ANQGSEA. As regards this clonotype: Its antigen is not identified.

Researchers used genomic DNA as the template to profile TCR beta VDJ and CDR3. MiXCR, applied by TCRdb to the reads, yields one record per CDR3 protein. The sample has approximately 130,000 distinct CDR3 sequences; about 40% are singletons. Patients chosen for sequencing had CD8+CD57+ cells that had expanded, as shown by flow cytometry. Among the patients, all had severe acquired aplastic anemia. Prior therapy had not been administered to any patient at the time of blood sampling. This sequence was found in a human donor with aplastic anemia. The chain employs TRBV29-1 and TRBJ2-2; D remains unclear. The sample was sorted CD4+, CD8+, or CD8+CD57+ T cells (not recorded which) from PBMCs. CDR3 sequence: CSAPRSGGELFF. For the CDR3, the DNA is TGCAGCGCCCCAAGAAGTGGCGGGGAGCTGTTTTTT.